This record covers a single T cell receptor beta chain. The data originate from a study of blood T cell repertoires in COVID-19. About the study: The United States, Italy and Spain supplied acute and convalescent COVID-19 samples. PBMCs, B-cell-depleted T cells, or T cells were the source of the cDNA or gDNA that made up the material.

In the authors' workflow: Reference gene primer amplification gave nucleated cell count estimates. The data were produced by immunoSEQ multiplex PCR, yet TCRdb's version contains in-frame clones alone and is incomplete. V and J calls and clone size come straight from that table; D and trimming were deduced from the DNA. This sample has some 120,000 clones, with around 89% found just once. The sequence derives from a human donor with acute or convalescent COVID-19. The donor label of this sample is uncertain. Sequencing input: peripheral blood.

DNA of the CDR3: TGTGCCAGCAGCTGGGGGGGGAACTATGGCTACACCTTC. It yields the protein CASSWGGNYGYTF. The rearrangement joins TRBV21-1 to TRBJ1-2. TRBV21-1 is reported as a pseudogene. The CDR3 has 13 amino acids.